These 17 T cell receptor beta chains were all obtained from the same sample, sequenced in a study of T cell repertoires in cytomegalovirus infection. Their specific antigens are unknown. TCRdb passed the reads through MiXCR, listing each CDR3 protein once. The data hold about 920,000 distinct CDR3 sequences, with less than 40% observed a single time. The sequenced sample was cultured CD8+ T cells from PBMCs, obtained from culture after CMV antigen stimulation. All receptors come from a human donor in good health (CMV status not recorded). Some clones in this sample may be carry-over from other donors' samples.

This clonotype was seen a few times. This chain links TRBV29-1 with TRBJ2-2; D unresolved. Germline loops: CDR1 SQVTM, CDR2 ANQGSEA. V lost 3 bases, J lost 5 bases, and 13 bases lay in between. This CDR3 is 14 amino acids long. The CDR3: CSVEEKGWTGELFF. CDR3 sequence (DNA): TGCAGCGTTGAGGAAAAGGGTTGGACCGGGGAGCTGTTTTTT.

V and J are TRBV11-2 and TRBJ2-1, with 15 bases aligning to TRBD2. V lost 3 bases, J lost 7 bases, and 4 bases stayed unmatched. Germline assignment: CDR1 SGHAT and CDR2 FQNNGV. The CDR3 is 16 amino acids. In DNA form, the CDR3 reads TGTGCCAGCAGCTTTGAGGGGACTAGCGGGGGGAATGAGCAGTTCTTC. It translates to CASSFEGTSGGNEQFF.

This clonotype was seen at least ten times. J is TRBJ1-1 and V is TRBV27; TRBD1 might be the D (5 bases). Deletions cut 8 bases from V and 5 bases from J, with 9 bases between. This CDR3 has 11 amino acids. The germline gives CDR1 MNHEY, CDR2 SMNVEV (reference sequence). CDR3 coding DNA: TGTGCCAGCGGCCGGGGGACTGAAGCTTTCTTT. It yields the protein CASGRGTEAFF.

V gene TRBV7-6 combines with J gene TRBJ2-1; D remains ambiguous. The germline V and J ends were trimmed by 5 bases and 6 bases, with 14 bases remaining between them. Germline V lookup: CDR1 SGHVS, CDR2 FNYEAQ. This CDR3 is built from 14 residues. The CDR3 DNA is TGTGCCAGCAGCCAAGGGTTGTGGGGCAATGAGCAGTTCTTC. As protein: CASSQGLWGNEQFF. Together with reference TRBV7-6 and TRBJ2-1, the CDR3 gives the full variable domain: GAGVSQSPRYKVTKRGQDVALRCDPISGHVSLYWYRQALGQGPEFLTYFNYEAQQDKSGLPNDRFSAERPEGSISTLTIQRTEQRDSAMYRCASSQGLWGNEQFFGPGTRLTVL.

This clonotype was seen only a few times. The V call is TRBV4-1, the J call TRBJ2-3, with 9 bases identical to TRBD1. The CDR3 sequence is 14 residues long. Trimming took 0 bases from V and 8 from J; bases not matched to a gene: 3. Germline CDR1 and CDR2: MGHRA and YSYEKL. CDR3 loop: CASSQETGGVTQYF. The DNA for the CDR3 is TGCGCCAGCAGCCAAGAAACAGGGGGCGTTACGCAGTATTTT.

A remark on this clonotype: This may come from a read error, since a much larger clone is one base off. The chain uses TRBV11-1 and TRBJ2-7; weak D call: TRBD2 (5 bases). The germline V gene has CDR1 SGHAT and CDR2 FQDESV (reference sequence). The CDR3 is 14 residues long. Here the CDR3 reads CASSILDGGYEQHV. CDR3 DNA sequence: TGTGCCAGCAGCATCCTTGATGGAGGATACGAGCAGCACGTC.

The table lists this clonotype with a few counts. The chain employs TRBV20-1 and TRBJ1-1; no clear D gene. Germline V CDR1 and CDR2: DFQATT, SNEGSKA (reference sequence). The CDR3 is 14 residues long. V dropped 6 bases and J dropped 0 bases, with 14 bases sitting between them. CDR3 sequence reads: CSAYSPVLNTEAFF. In DNA form, the CDR3 reads TGCAGTGCCTACTCACCCGTCCTGAACACTGAAGCTTTCTTT.

Comment on this clonotype: Germline is not matched at one junction end, which may reflect a read error. Written as DNA, the CDR3 is TGTGCCAGCAGTTCGCCGGGCCGGGGGGGCCCAGATACGCGGTATTTT. This sequence encodes CASSSPGRGGPDTRYF. The rearrangement joins TRBV6-8 to TRBJ2-3; 8 positions match TRBD2. Germline V lookup: CDR1 MNHGY, CDR2 SAAAGT. This CDR3 region has 16 residues.

This clonotype was detected only a few times. The chain combines TRBV9 with TRBJ1-5, with a weak D call TRBD1 (6 bases). CDR1 and CDR2 (germline): SGDLS, YYNGEE. V dropped 0 bases and J dropped 4 bases, with 11 bases sitting between them. The CDR3 runs to 15 residues. CDR3 nucleotides: TGTGCCAGCAGCGTAGAGGGGGTCCCGAATCAGCCCCAGCATTTT. Amino acid sequence: CASSVEGVPNQPQHF.

The chain couples TRBV27 to TRBJ2-7; D could derive from TRBD1 or TRBD2 (5 bases each). Germline V gene sequence: CDR1 MNHEY, CDR2 SMNVEV (reference sequence). This CDR3 spans 14 amino acids. V lost 4 bases, J lost 2 bases, and 12 bases lay in between. CDR3 nucleotides: TGTGCCAGCAGTTCCGGGACCACCACCTACGAGCAGTACTTC. Residues: CASSSGTTTYEQYF.

The J gene is TRBJ2-1, the V gene TRBV29-1; TRBD1 matches 10 bases. CDR1 SQVTM and CDR2 ANQGSEA come from the germline V gene. This CDR3 has 16 amino acids. V was pared by 7 bases and J by 8 bases, with 17 bases of the junction left unmatched. CDR3 protein: CSGLRDRGFRLDEQFF. CDR3 nucleotide sequence: TGCAGCGGTCTCCGGGACAGGGGTTTTAGGTTGGATGAGCAGTTCTTC.

This clonotype has ten or more counts. The J gene is TRBJ2-7, the V gene TRBV5-1, with 10 bases fitting TRBD1. From germline, CDR1 is SGHRS and CDR2 YFSETQ. The CDR3 extends over 14 amino acids. CDR3 protein: CASSLGQGAYEQYV. CDR3 DNA: TGTGCCAGCAGTTTAGGACAGGGGGCCTACGAGCAGTACGTC.

This sequence joins TRBV5-1 and TRBJ2-2, with 10 bases fitting TRBD1. The length of the CDR3 is 15 residues. Germline V lookup: CDR1 SGHRS, CDR2 YFSETQ. V lost 5 bases and J lost 12; bases outside the gene matches: 13. Written as DNA, the CDR3 is TGCGCCAGCAGACCGAGACAGGGGGCGCCTAAGAAGCTGTTTTTT. As protein: CASRPRQGAPKKLFF.

The sample holds one count of this clonotype. This rearrangement joins TRBV2 to TRBJ1-4; D is perhaps TRBD1 (6 bases). The length of the CDR3 is 15 residues. Germline lookup yields CDR1 SNHLY and CDR2 FYNNEI. Trimming took off 2 bases at V and 7 bases at J, with 14 bases between the two ends. The CDR3 nucleotides read TGTGCCAGCAGTGAACTTACAGGGAGGGGTGAAAAACTGTTTTTT. It specifies CASSELTGRGEKLFF.

This clonotype was recorded a few times. The chain has TRBV10-3 and TRBJ1-5; D might be TRBD1 (5 bases). The germline CDR1 and CDR2 sequences are ENHRY and SYGVKD. With 3 bases removed from V and 5 bases from J, the gap between germline ends came to 11 bases. This CDR3 region has 14 residues. The CDR3 nucleotides read TGTGCCATCAGTGAACGGGGAGGGGATCAGCCCCAGCATTTT. This encodes CAISERGGDQPQHF.

In its sample, this clonotype was seen a few times. The chain links TRBV7-9 to TRBJ2-2; 8 bases are a match to TRBD2. With V trimmed by 0 bases and J by 5 bases, 11 bases remained unmatched. Germline CDR1 is SEHNR and CDR2 is FQNEAQ (reference sequence). The CDR3 consists of 18 residues. The CDR3 region has the DNA TGTGCCAGCAGCTTAGCATATGGCACTAGCGGAGGTACCGGGGAGCTGTTTTTT. It translates to CASSLAYGTSGGTGELFF.

The chain uses TRBV24-1 and TRBJ2-5, with TRBD2 matching over 9 bases. J lost 5 bases, V lost 0 bases, and 12 bases had no gene match. Germline CDR1 and CDR2: KGHDR and SFDVKD. The CDR3 runs to 18 residues. CDR3 region: CATSDLGLAGKSGETQYF. The CDR3 nucleotides read TGTGCCACCAGTGATTTGGGGCTAGCGGGGAAAAGTGGCGAGACCCAGTACTTC.